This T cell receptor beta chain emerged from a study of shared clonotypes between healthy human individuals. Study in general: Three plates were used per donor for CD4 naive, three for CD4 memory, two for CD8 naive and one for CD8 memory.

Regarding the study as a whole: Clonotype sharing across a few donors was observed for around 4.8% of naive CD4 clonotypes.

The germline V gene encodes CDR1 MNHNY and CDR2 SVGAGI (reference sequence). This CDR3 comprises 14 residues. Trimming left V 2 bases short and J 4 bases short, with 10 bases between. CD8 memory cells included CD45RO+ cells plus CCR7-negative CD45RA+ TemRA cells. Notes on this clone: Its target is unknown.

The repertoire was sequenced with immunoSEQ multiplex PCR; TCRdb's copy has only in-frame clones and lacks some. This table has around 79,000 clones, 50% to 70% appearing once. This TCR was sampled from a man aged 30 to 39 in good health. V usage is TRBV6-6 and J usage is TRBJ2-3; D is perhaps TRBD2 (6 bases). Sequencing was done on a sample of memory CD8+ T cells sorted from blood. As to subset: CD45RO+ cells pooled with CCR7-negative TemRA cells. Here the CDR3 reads CASSYTGVSDTQYF. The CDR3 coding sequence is TGTGCCAGCAGTTACACGGGGGTCTCAGATACGCAGTATTTT.